This paragraph reports one T cell receptor beta chain. Its antigen target is currently unknown. No base-level quality is on record; no much larger clone is a single base apart. Based on the germline V gene (reference sequence), the CDR1 and CDR2 sequences are LNHDA and SQIVND. V has 6 bases trimmed and J has 4 bases trimmed; junction bases matching no gene number 6. The CDR3 goes from the cysteine to the phenylalanine over 15 residues. This entry keeps only the CDR3 DNA: 45 bases, framed from base 1. The donors were healthy, HIV-negative adults who had no recently reported acute infections or vaccinations. Only Caucasian adults living in Nashville, Tennessee, USA were represented among the donors. CD4+ T cells were enriched by magnetic negative selection, after which naive cells were positively selected on CD45RA and the negative fraction was taken as the memory subset. Blood was obtained by leukapheresis, after which PBMCs were separated by Ficoll-Histopaque density gradient centrifugation and cryopreserved in liquid nitrogen vapor phase. Purity and quantity of every magnetically sorted T cell population were checked by analytical flow cytometry. Genomic DNA was isolated from every sorted fraction and measured by UV absorbance on a Nanodrop 2000c.

Using the deep immunoSEQ assay, multiplex PCR amplified TCR CDR3 regions from genomic DNA. For each cell subset, the extracted genomic DNA was distributed evenly across all wells of several immunoSEQ 96-well plates, and each plate served as one replicate. For sorted subsets, around 0.2 ug of genomic DNA, equivalent to 30,000 or so T cell genomes, went into each replicate PCR. Purified libraries were quantified with a Qubit 3.0 fluorometer, sized on a Bioanalyzer 2100, and re-quantified with the KAPA Library Quantification kit. Every immunoSEQ 96-well plate was sequenced on a dedicated single-read 150-cycle Illumina NextSeq 550 flow cell. In the authors' own workflow: Because only junctional sequences without quality scores were contained in the immunoSEQ output, filtering matching that applied to full-length reads could not be performed. To assign V/J genes and CDR3, sequences were annotated using PyIR, a Python wrapper for IgBLAST v1.9, with IMGT germline references. Reads were removed for weak V/J assignments (E-value above 1e-6), missing CDR3, stop codons, out-of-frame junctions, or ambiguous translated residues. V3J clonotypes were defined as sequences sharing an identical inferred V gene, J gene, and CDR3 amino acid sequence. To compute the percentage overlap between repertoires, the number of shared unique clonotypes was divided by the size of the smaller repertoire. Repertoire richness was assessed with RTK rarefaction, the Chao1 estimator, and Recon v2.1 estimates of unobserved clonotypes. Generation probabilities for all TCRbeta clonotypes obtained by the gDNA method from a handful of donors were computed using OLGA. TCRdb limited this immuneACCESS table to in-frame rearrangements with V and J called. A share of clones is missing; checked studies link under half to unresolved V genes, and the rest is unexplained. That table supplies the V and J calls and clone size; D and trimming were determined from the DNA. Present in this sample are approximately 2,000,000 clones, roughly 92% of which were seen just once. The ten largest clones take up 0.37% of the sample.

This specimen comes from a study of shared clonotypes between healthy human individuals (dated by TCRdb to between 2020 and 2021). Background on the whole study: Three men and a couple of women, aged 18 to 49 years, made up the cohort. Per donor, three plates each were used for CD4 naive and CD4 memory, two for CD8 naive, and one for CD8 memory. The study deeply sequenced blood TCR repertoires of five healthy adults to estimate repertoire size and the extent of clonotype sharing between individuals. To increase sequencing depth and limit assay-specific biases, TCR repertoire library preparation and sequencing were carried out by different laboratories using diverse techniques. Between about 0.94 and 10 billion PBMCs per donor were obtained by leukapheresis. The full study reports these points: Rarefaction of sorted-subset datasets indicated incomplete sequencing despite the large sequencing depth. Larger estimated clonotype richness was generally found for naive subsets than for memory subsets. Because the study included only a small number of donors, the genetic and exposure-history diversity represented was limited. Sampling was restricted to blood, and TCR repertoires in tissues likely differ from the TCR repertoires found in blood. Across a few donors, around 5% of naive CD4, more than 3% of naive CD8, around 2.5% of memory CD4, and about 0.4% of memory CD8 clonotypes were shared. Based on pairwise subsampling, the degree of clonotype sharing among donors was expected to be affected by sequencing depth. Clonotypes shared by all four sorted-subset donors showed higher generation probabilities than non-shared clonotypes.

The sample consisted of naive CD4+ T cells from PBMCs. The meaning of the sample's cell subset or site label: CD45RA+ positively selected. Here the chain combines TRBV19 and TRBJ2-2, with 9 junctional bases fitting TRBD1. The source is a man aged 18-30 years in good health. Some clones in this sample may be carry-over from other donors' samples. The CDR3 region reads CASRPGTGTTGELFF. The DNA sequence is as follows: TGTGCCAGTAGACCCGGGACAGGGACCACCGGGGAGCTGTTTTTT.